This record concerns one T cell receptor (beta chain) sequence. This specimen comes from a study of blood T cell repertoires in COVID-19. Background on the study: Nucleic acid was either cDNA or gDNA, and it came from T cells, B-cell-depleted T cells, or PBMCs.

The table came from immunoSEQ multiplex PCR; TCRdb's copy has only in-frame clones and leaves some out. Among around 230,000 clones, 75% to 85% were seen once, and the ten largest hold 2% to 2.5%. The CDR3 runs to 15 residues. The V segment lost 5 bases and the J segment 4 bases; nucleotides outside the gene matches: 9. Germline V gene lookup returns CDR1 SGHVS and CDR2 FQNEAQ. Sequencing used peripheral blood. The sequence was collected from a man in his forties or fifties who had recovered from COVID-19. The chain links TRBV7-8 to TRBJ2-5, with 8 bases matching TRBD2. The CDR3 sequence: CASSPITSGPETQYF. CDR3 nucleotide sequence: TGTGCCAGCAGCCCAATCACTAGCGGACCAGAGACCCAGTACTTC.